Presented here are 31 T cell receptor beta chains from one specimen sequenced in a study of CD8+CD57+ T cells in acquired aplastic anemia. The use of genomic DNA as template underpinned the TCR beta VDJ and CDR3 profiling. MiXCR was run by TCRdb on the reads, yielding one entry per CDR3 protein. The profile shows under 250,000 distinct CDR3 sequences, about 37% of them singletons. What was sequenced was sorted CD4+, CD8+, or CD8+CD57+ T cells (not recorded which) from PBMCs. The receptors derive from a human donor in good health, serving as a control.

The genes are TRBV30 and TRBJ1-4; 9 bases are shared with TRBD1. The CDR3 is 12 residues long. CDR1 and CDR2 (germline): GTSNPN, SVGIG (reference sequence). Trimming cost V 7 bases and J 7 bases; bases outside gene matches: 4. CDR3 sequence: CALDRGSEKLFF. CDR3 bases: TGTGCCTTGGACAGGGGAAGTGAAAAACTGTTTTTT.

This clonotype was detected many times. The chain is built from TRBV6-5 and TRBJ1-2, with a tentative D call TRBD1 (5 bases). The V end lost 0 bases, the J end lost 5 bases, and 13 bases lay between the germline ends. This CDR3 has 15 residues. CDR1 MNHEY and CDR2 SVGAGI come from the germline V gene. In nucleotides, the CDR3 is TGTGCCAGCAGTTACTCGCTCAGGACATCGTATGGCTACACCTTC. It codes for CASSYSLRTSYGYTF.

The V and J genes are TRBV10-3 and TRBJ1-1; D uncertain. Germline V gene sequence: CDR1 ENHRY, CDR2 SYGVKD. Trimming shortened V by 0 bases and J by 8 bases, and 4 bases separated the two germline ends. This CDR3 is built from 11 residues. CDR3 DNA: TGTGCCATCAGTGAGTCGGGCGAAGCTTTCTTT. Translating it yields CAISESGEAFF.

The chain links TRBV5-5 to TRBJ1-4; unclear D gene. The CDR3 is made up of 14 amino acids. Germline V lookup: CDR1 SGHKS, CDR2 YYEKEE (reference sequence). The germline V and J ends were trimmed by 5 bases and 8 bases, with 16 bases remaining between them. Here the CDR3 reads CASSINGPGEKLFF. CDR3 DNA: TGTGCCAGCAGTATTAACGGGCCCGGCGAAAAACTGTTTTTT.

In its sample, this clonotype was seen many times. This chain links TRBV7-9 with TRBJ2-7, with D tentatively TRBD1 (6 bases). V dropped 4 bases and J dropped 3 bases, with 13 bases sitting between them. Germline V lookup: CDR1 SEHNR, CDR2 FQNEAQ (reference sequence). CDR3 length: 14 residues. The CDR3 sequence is CASSSGHRSYEQYF. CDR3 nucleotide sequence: TGTGCCAGCAGCTCGGGACACCGAAGCTACGAGCAGTACTTC. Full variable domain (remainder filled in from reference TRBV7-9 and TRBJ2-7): DTGVSQNPRHKITKRGQNVTFRCDPISEHNRLYWYRQTLGQGPEFLTYFQNEAQLEKSRLLSDRFSAERPKGSFSTLEIQRTEQGDSAMYLCASSSGHRSYEQYFGPGTRLTVT.

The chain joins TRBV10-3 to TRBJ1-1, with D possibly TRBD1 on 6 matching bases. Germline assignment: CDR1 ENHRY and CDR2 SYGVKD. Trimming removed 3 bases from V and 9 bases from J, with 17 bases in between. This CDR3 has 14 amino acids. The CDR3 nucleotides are TGTGCCATCAGTGAATCACAGGGACTGCCCAAAGCTTTCTTT. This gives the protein CAISESQGLPKAFF.

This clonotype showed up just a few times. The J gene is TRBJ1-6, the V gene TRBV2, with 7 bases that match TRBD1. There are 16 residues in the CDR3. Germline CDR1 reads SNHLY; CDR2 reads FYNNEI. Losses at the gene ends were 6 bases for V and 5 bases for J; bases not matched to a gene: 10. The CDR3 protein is CASSRSRGPDNSPLHF. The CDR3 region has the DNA TGTGCCAGCAGCCGCTCGAGGGGGCCGGATAATTCACCCCTCCACTTT.

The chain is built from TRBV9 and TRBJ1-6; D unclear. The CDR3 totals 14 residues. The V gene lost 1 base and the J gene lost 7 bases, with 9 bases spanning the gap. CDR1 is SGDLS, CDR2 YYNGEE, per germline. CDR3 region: CASSVLGENSPLHF. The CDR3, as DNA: TGTGCCAGCAGCGTACTGGGCGAAAATTCACCCCTCCACTTT.

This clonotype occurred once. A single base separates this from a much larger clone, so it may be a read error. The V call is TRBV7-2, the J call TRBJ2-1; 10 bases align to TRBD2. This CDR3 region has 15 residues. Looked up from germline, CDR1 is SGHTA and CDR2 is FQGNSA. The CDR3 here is CASSQYTSGVNGQFF. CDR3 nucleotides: TGTGCCAGCAGCCAGTACACTAGCGGGGTGAATGGGCAGTTCTTC. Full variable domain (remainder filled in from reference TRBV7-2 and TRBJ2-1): GAGVSQSPSNKVTEKGKDVELRCDPISGHTALYWYRQSLGQGLEFLIYFQGNSAPDKSGLPSDRFSAERTGGSVSTLTIQRTQQEDSAVYLCASSQYTSGVNGQFFGPGTRLTVL.

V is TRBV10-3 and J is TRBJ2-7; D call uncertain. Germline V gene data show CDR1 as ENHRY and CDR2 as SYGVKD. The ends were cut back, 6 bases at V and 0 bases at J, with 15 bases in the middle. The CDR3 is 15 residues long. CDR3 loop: CAISRGRANSYEQYF. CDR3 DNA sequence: TGTGCCATCAGCAGAGGACGGGCGAACTCCTACGAGCAGTACTTC.

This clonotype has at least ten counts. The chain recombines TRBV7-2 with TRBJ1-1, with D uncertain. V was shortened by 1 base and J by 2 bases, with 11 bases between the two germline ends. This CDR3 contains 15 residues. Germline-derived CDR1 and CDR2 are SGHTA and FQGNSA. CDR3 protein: CASSLDLGGNTEAFF. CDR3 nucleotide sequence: TGTGCCAGCAGCTTAGATTTGGGCGGCAACACTGAAGCTTTCTTT.

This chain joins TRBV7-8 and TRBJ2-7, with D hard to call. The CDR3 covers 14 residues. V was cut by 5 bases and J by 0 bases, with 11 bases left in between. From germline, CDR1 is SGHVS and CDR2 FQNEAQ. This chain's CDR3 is CASSRPGDSYEQYF. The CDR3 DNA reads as TGTGCCAGCAGCCGACCGGGCGACTCCTACGAGCAGTACTTC. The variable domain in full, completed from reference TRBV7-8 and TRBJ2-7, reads GAGVSQSPRYKVAKRGQDVALRCDPISGHVSLFWYQQALGQGPEFLTYFQNEAQLDKSGLPSDRFFAERPEGSVSTLKIQRTQQEDSAVYLCASSRPGDSYEQYFGPGTRLTVT.

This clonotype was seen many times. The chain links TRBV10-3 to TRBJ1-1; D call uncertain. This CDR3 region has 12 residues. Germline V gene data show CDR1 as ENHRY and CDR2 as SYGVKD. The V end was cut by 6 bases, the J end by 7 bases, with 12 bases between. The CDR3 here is CAIRTGTDEAFF. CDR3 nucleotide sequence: TGTGCCATCAGGACGGGAACCGATGAAGCTTTCTTT.

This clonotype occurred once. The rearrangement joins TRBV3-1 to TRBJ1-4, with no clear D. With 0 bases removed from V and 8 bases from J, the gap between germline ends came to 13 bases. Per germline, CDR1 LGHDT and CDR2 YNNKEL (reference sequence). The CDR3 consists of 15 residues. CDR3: CASSQDFSRAEKLFF. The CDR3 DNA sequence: TGTGCCAGCAGCCAAGATTTCTCCCGGGCCGAAAAACTGTTTTTT.

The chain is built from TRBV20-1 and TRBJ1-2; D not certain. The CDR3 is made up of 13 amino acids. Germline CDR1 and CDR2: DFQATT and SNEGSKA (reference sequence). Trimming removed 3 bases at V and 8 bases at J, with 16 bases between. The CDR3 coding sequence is TGCAGTGCTAGGGATCACGCTTCGCAAGGCTACACCTTC. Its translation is CSARDHASQGYTF.

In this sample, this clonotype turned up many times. The CDR3 sequence is CASTDGEAGENSPLHF. Written as DNA, the CDR3 is TGTGCCAGTACCGACGGGGAGGCAGGGGAAAATTCACCCCTCCACTTT. The rearrangement links TRBV19 to TRBJ1-6, with a weak D call TRBD1 (6 bases). Trimming cost V 7 bases and J 7 bases, with 20 bases left between them. The germline V gene encodes CDR1 LNHDA and CDR2 SQIVND (reference sequence). The CDR3 covers 16 residues.

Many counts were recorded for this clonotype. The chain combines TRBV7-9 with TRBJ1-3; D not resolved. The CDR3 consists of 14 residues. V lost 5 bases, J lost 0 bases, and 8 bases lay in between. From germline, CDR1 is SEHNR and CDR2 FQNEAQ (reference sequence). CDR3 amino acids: CASSHSRSGNTIYF. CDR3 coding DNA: TGTGCCAGCAGCCACAGCCGCTCTGGAAACACCATATATTTT.

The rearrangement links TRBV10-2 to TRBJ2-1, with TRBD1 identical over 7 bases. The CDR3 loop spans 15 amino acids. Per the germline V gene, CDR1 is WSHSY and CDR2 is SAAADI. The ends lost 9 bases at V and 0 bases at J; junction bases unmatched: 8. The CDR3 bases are TGCGCCAGTTCTTACAGGGGTAGCTCCTACAATGAGCAGTTCTTC. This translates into CASSYRGSSYNEQFF.

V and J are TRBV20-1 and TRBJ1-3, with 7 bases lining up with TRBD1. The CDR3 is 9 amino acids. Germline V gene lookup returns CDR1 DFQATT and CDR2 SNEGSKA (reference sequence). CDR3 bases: TGCAGCGGGACAGACACCATATATTTT. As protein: CSGTDTIYF.

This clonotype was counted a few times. In nucleotides, the CDR3 is TGTGCCAGCATGAGGAACACCGGGGAGCTGTTTTTT. Its translation: CASMRNTGELFF. V and J are TRBV9 and TRBJ2-2; D unclear. In germline, CDR1 is SGDLS, CDR2 YYNGEE. CDR3 size: 12 residues. Trimming took off 6 bases at V and 1 base at J, with 4 bases between the two ends.

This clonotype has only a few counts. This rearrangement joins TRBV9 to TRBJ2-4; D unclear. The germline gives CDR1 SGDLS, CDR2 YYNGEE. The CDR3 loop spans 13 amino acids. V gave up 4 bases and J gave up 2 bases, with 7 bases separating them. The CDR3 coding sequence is TGTGCCAGCAGCCCCTCCACCAAAAACATTCAGTACTTC. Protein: CASSPSTKNIQYF.

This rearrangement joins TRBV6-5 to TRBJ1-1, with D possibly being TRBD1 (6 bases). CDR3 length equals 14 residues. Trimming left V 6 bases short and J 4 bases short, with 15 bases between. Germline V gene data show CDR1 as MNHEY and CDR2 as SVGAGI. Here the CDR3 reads CASSVQGMSTEAFF. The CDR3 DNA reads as TGTGCCAGCAGCGTTCAGGGGATGTCCACTGAAGCTTTCTTT.

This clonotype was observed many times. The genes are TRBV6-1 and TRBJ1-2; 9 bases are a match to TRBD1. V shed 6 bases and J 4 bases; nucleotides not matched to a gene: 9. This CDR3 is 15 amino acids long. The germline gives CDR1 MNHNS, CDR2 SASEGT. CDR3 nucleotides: TGTGCCAGCAGCCCGGGACAGGGTGGATTCTATGGCTACACCTTC. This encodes CASSPGQGGFYGYTF.

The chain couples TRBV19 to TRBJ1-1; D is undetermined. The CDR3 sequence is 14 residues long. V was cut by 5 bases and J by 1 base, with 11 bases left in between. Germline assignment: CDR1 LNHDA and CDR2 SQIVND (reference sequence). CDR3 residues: CASSGPSGNTEAFF. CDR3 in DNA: TGTGCCAGTAGTGGACCCAGTGGGAACACTGAAGCTTTCTTT.

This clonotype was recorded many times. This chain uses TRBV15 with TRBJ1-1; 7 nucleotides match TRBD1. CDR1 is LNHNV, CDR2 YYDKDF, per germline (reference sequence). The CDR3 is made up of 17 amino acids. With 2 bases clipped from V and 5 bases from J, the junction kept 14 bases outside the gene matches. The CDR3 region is CATSRRSGILQGTEAFF. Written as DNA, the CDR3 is TGTGCCACCAGCAGACGAAGCGGTATCCTACAGGGGACTGAAGCTTTCTTT.

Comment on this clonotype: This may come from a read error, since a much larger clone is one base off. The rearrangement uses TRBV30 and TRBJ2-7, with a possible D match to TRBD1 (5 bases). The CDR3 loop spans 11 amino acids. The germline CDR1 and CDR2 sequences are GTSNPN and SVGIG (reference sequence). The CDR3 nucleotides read TGTGTCTGGAGTGTAAGGGGCGAGCAGTACTTC. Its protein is CVWSVRGEQYF.

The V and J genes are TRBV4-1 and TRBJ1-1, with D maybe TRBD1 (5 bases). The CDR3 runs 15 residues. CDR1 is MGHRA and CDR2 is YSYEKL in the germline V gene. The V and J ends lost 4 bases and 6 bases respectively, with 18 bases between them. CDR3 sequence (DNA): TGCGCCAGCAGCCCCGTACTGGGAAAGGGGCCTGAAGCTTTCTTT. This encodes CASSPVLGKGPEAFF.

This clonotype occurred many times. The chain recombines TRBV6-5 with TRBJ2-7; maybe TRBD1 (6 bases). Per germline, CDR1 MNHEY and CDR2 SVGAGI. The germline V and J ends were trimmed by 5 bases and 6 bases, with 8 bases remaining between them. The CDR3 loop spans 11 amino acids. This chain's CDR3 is CASSQGIEQYF. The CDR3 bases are TGTGCCAGCAGTCAGGGGATCGAGCAGTACTTC.

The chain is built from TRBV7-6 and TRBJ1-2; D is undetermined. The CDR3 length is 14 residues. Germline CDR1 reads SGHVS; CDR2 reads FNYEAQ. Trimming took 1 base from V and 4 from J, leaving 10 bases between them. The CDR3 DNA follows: TGTGCCAGCAGCTTAGGGCGGTTCGGCTATGGCTACACCTTC. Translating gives CASSLGRFGYGYTF.

The DNA of the CDR3 is TGTGCCTGGAGGGACAGCCTGAACACTGAAGCTTTCTTT. Its translation: CAWRDSLNTEAFF. The rearrangement links TRBV30 to TRBJ1-1; perhaps TRBD1 as D (6 bases). The CDR3 is 13 residues long. Trimming removed 3 bases from V and 0 bases from J, with 8 bases in between. Germline-derived CDR1 and CDR2 are GTSNPN and SVGIG (reference sequence).

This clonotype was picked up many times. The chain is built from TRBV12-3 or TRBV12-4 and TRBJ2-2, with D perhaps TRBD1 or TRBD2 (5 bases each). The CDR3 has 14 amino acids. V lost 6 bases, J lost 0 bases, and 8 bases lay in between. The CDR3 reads CASRGRANTGELFF. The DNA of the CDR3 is TGTGCCAGCAGGGGACGGGCGAACACCGGGGAGCTGTTTTTT.